This T cell receptor (beta chain) emerged from a study of shared clonotypes between healthy human individuals. Study-level points and caveats: The study's rarefaction showed incomplete sorted-subset sequencing despite large depth. Lower generation probabilities were found for non-shared clonotypes than for those shared by all four donors.

From germline, CDR1 is SGHRS and CDR2 YFSETQ. The CDR3 totals 15 residues. The ends were cut back, 2 bases at V and 6 bases at J, with 14 bases in the middle. A remark on this clone: Its specificity is unknown.

This table comes from immunoSEQ multiplex PCR, and its TCRdb copy is limited to in-frame clones, with some not included. The sample has roughly 2,000,000 clones, about 95% seen once; the top ten hold more than 0.95%. Terminally differentiated effector memory CD45RA+ cells were excluded by CCR7 positive selection of CD45RO-negative cells. Donors comprised healthy HIV-negative adults lacking recent acute infections or vaccinations. This TCR derives from a man younger than 35 in good health. The chain uses TRBV5-1 and TRBJ2-2; a possible D gene is TRBD2 (6 bases). Sequencing used naive CD8+ T cells sorted from blood. The CDR3 spells CASSFEGGVAGELFF. CDR3 nucleotides: TGCGCCAGCAGCTTTGAGGGCGGGGTCGCCGGGGAGCTGTTTTTT.